This T cell receptor (beta chain) was retrieved from a study of blood T cell repertoires in COVID-19. The overall study: Samples of COVID-19 (acute and convalescent) were obtained from the United States, Italy and Spain.

This table comes from immunoSEQ multiplex PCR, and its TCRdb copy is limited to in-frame clones, with some not included. Here the sample spans under 250,000 clones, over 75% being singletons. Per germline, CDR1 LGHNA and CDR2 YNFKEQ. J lost 5 bases, V lost 1 base, and 13 bases had no gene match. The CDR3 is 19 amino acids. The Seattle patients joined while their infection was active and were tracked longitudinally afterward. This chain connects TRBV4-2 to TRBJ2-1, with 11 positions matching TRBD1. The sample comprised peripheral blood. This TCR came from a man aged 50 to 59 with COVID-19, enrolled during active disease. CDR3 in DNA: TGTGCCAGCAGCCAAGGGGACAGGGGGGCCCCACTGTTAAACAATGAGCAGTTCTTC. Residues: CASSQGDRGAPLLNNEQFF.